The sequence of this T cell receptor (beta chain) was determined in a study of blood T cell repertoires in COVID-19. Study background: The analysed material was cDNA or gDNA that came from T cells, B-cell-depleted T cells, or PBMCs.

The authors' processing: Estimated nucleated cell counts came from reference gene primer amplification. Only in-frame clones appear in the TCRdb table, and some are missing; sequencing was by immunoSEQ multiplex PCR. That table is the source of V, J and clone size, and D and trimming were worked out from the DNA. The sample carries 63,000 or so clones, 80% to 85% recorded once. The receptor was isolated from a human donor in a cohort sampled during active COVID-19. Input material: peripheral blood.

The CDR3 region has the DNA TGTGCCAGCAGTTTAACTAGCGGGAGAGCGGTGGGCCAAGAGACCCAGTACTTC. Protein sequence: CASSLTSGRAVGQETQYF. The chain uses TRBV28 and TRBJ2-5; 11 bases are a match to TRBD2. V gave up 2 bases and J gave up 1 base; unmatched junction bases: 9. CDR1 and CDR2 from the germline V gene are MDHEN and SYDVKM. CDR3 length: 18 residues.